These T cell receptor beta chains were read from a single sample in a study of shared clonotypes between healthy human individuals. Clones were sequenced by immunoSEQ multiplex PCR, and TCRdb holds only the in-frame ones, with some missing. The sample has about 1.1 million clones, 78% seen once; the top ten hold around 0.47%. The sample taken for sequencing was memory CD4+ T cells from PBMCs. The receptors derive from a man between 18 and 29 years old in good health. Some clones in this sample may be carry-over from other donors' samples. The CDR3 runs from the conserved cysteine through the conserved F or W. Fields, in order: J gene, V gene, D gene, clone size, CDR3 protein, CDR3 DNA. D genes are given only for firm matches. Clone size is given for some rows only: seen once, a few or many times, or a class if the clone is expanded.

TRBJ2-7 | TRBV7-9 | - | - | CASSLAVHEQYF | TGTGCCAGCAGCTTAGCTGTCCACGAGCAGTACTTC
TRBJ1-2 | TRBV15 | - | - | CATSTGRGYGYTF | TGTGCCACCAGCACTGGAAGGGGCTATGGCTACACCTTC
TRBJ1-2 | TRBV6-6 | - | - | CASRKPGGNYGYTF | TGTGCCAGCAGAAAACCGGGGGGTAACTATGGCTACACCTTC
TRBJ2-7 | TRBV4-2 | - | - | CASSQDTGTSYEQYF | TGTGCCAGCAGCCAAGATACGGGGACCTCCTACGAGCAGTACTTC
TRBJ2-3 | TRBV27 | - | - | CASILTPGRQDTQYF | TGTGCCAGCATCCTCACCCCCGGGAGACAAGATACGCAGTATTTT
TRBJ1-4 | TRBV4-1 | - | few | CASSQDQEGKLFF | TGCGCCAGCAGCCAAGATCAGGAGGGAAAACTGTTTTTT
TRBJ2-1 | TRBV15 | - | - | CATSRDHGDEQFF | TGTGCCACCAGCAGAGATCATGGGGATGAGCAGTTCTTC
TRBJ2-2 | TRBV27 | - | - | CASRGTNTGELFF | TGTGCCAGCAGGGGGACGAACACCGGGGAGCTGTTTTTT
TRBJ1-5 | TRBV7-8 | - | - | CASSLVAGESQPQHF | TGTGCCAGCAGCTTAGTTGCAGGGGAAAGTCAGCCCCAGCATTTT
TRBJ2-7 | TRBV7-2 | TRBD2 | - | CASSSLAQVTYEQYF | TGTGCCAGCAGCTCACTAGCGCAGGTTACCTACGAGCAGTACTTC
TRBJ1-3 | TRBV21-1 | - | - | CASSKVRMAGNPSGNTIYF | TGTGCCAGCAGCAAAGTCCGGATGGCAGGGAATCCCTCTGGAAACACCATATATTTT
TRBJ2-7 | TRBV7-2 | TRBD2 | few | CASSLDPTSAIYEQYF | TGTGCCAGCAGCTTAGACCCGACTAGCGCTATCTACGAGCAGTACTTC
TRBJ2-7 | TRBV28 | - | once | CASSPRQYEQYF | TGTGCCAGCAGTCCCAGACAGTACGAGCAGTACTTC
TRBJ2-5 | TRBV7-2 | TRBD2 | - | CASSPGGTQETQYF | TGTGCCAGCAGTCCGGGGGGGACTCAAGAGACCCAGTACTTC
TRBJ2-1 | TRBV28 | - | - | CASSRGGARNSEQFF | TGTGCCAGCAGTCGGGGCGGGGCGCGAAACTCTGAGCAGTTCTTC
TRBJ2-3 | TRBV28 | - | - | CASSFAKGGTDTQYF | TGTGCCAGCAGTTTCGCCAAGGGAGGCACAGATACGCAGTATTTT
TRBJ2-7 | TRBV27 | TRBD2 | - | CASSLSLAGIAYEQYF | TGTGCCAGCAGTTTATCGCTAGCGGGTATAGCCTACGAGCAGTACTTC
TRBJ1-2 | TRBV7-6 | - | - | CASRTVAGFGGGYTF | TGTGCCAGCAGGACCGTAGCAGGATTCGGTGGTGGCTACACCTTC